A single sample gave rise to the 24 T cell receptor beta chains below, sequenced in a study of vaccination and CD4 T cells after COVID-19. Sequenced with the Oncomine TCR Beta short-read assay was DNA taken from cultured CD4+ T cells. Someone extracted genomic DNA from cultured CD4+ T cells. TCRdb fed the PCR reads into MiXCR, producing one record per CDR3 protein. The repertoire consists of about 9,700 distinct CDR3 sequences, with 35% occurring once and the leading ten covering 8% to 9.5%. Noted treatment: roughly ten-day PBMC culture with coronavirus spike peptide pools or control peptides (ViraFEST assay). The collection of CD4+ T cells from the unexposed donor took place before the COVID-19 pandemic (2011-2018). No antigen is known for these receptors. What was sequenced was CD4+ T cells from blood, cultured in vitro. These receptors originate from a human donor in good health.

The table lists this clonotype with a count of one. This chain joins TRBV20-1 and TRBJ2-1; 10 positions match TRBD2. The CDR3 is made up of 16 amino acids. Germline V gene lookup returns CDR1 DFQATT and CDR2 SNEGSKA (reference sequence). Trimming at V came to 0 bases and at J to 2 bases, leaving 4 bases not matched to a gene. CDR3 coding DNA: TGCAGTGCTAGAGATCCCGGACTAGCGGCCTACAATGAGCAGTTCTTC. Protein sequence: CSARDPGLAAYNEQFF.

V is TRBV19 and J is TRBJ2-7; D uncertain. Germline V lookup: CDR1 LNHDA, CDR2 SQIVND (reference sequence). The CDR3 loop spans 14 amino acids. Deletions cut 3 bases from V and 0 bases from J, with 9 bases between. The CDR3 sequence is CASSIRPDSYEQYF. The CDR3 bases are TGTGCCAGTAGTATTCGACCCGACTCCTACGAGCAGTACTTC.

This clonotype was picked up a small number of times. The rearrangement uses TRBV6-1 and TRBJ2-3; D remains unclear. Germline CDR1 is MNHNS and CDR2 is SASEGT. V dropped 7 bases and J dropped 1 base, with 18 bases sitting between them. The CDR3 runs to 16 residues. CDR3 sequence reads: CASIVGITPGTDTQYF. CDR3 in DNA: TGTGCCAGCATTGTGGGGATAACGCCTGGCACAGATACGCAGTATTTT.

CDR3 coding DNA: TGTGCCAGCAGTGAGGCTAGCGGGAGGACAGATACGCAGTATTTT. Amino acids: CASSEASGRTDTQYF. The chain links TRBV6-4 to TRBJ2-3, with TRBD2 identical over 11 bases. The germline V gene has CDR1 MRHNA and CDR2 SNTAGT. CDR3 length equals 15 residues. V was clipped by 3 bases and J by 3 bases; unmatched bases: 2.

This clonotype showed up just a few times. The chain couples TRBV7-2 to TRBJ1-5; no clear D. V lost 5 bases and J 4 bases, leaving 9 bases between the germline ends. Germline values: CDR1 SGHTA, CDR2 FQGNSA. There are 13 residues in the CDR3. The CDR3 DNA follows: TGTGCCAGCAGCCTTAGGGCTAATCAGCCCCAGCATTTT. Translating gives CASSLRANQPQHF.

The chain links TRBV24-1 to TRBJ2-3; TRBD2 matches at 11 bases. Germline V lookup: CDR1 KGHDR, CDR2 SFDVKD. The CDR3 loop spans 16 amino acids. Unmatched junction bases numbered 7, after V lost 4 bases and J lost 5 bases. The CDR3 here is CATSETLAGDLDTQYF. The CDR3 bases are TGTGCCACCAGTGAGACACTAGCGGGAGACCTAGATACGCAGTATTTT.

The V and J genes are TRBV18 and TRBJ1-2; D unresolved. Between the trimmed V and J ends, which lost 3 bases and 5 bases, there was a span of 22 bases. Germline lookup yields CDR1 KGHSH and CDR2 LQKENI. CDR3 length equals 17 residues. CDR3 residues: CASSPLAEGRTRYGYTF. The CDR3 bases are TGTGCCAGCTCACCCCTGGCTGAGGGCAGGACGAGGTATGGCTACACCTTC.

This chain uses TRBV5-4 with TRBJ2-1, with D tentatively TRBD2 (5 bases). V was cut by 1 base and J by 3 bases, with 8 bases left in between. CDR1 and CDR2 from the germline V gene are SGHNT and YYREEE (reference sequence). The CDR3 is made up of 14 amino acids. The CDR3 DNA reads TGTGCCAGCAGCTTGCCTAGCTTCTACAATGAGCAGTTCTTC. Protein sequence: CASSLPSFYNEQFF. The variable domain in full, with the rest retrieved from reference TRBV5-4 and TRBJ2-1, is ETGVTQSPTHLIKTRGQQVTLRCSSQSGHNTVSWYQQALGQGPQFIFQYYREEENGRGNFPPRFSGLQFPNYSSELNVNALELDDSALYLCASSLPSFYNEQFFGPGTRLTVL.

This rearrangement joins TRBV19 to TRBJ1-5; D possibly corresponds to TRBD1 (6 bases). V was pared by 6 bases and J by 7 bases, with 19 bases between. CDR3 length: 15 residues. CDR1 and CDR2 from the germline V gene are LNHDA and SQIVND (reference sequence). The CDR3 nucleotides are TGTGCCAGTAGGCAAGGGCATGGGGGCGGGCAGCCCCAGCATTTT. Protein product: CASRQGHGGGQPQHF.

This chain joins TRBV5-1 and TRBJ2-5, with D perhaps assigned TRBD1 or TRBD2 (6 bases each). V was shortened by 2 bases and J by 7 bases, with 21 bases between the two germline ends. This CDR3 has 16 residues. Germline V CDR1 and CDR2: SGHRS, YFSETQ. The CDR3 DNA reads TGCGCCAGCAGCTTCCCACAGGGAGGAGGGTCAGCGACCCAGTACTTC. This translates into CASSFPQGGGSATQYF.

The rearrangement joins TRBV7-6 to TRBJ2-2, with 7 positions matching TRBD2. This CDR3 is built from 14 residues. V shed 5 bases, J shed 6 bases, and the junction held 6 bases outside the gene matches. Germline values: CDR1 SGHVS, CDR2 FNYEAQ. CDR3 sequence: CASSPTSVAGELFF. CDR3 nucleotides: TGTGCCAGCAGCCCCACTAGCGTTGCCGGGGAGCTGTTTTTT.

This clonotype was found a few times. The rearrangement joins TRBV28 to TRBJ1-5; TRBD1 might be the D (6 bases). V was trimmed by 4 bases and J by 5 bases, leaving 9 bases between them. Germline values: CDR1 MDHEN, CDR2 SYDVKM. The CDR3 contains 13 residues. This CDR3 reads CASSSGADQPQHF. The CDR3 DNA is TGTGCCAGCAGTTCAGGGGCCGATCAGCCCCAGCATTTT.

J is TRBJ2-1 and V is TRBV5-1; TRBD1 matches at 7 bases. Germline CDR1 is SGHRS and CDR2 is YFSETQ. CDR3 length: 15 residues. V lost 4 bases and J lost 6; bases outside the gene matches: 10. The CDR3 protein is CASSVYRGKSNEQFF. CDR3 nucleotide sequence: TGCGCCAGCAGCGTTTACAGGGGTAAGAGCAATGAGCAGTTCTTC.

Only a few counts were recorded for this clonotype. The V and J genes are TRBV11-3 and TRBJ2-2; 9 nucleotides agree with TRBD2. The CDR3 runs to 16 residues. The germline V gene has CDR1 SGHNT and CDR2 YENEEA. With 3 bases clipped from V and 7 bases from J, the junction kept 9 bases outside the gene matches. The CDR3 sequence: CASSLTAGGPNGELFF. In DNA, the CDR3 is TGTGCCAGCAGCTTGACGGCGGGAGGGCCAAACGGGGAGCTGTTTTTT. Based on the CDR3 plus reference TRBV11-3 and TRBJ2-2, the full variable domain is EAGVVQSPRYKIIEKKQPVAFWCNPISGHNTLYWYLQNLGQGPELLIRYENEEAVDDSQLPKDRFSAERLKGVDSTLKIQPAELGDSAVYLCASSLTAGGPNGELFFGEGSRLTVL.

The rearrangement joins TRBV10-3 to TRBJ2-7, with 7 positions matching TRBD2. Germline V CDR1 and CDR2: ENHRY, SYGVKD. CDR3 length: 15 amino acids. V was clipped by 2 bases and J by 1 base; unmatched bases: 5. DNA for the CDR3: TGTGCCATCAGTGAGACGGGAGGAGGGTCCTACGAGCAGTACTTC. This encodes CAISETGGGSYEQYF.

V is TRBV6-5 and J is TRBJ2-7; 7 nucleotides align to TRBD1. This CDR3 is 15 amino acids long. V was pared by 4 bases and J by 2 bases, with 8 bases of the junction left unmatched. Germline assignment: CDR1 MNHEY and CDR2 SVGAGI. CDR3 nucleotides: TGTGCCAGCAGTTCCCCGCCCCAGGGGGCCTACGAGCAGTACTTC. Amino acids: CASSSPPQGAYEQYF.

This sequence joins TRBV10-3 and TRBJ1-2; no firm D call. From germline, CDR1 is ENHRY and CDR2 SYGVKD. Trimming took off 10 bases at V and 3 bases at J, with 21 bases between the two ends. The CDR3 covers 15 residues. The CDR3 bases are TGTGCCACTATTGGGTCGGGCACGGTGGACTATGGCTACACCTTC. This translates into CATIGSGTVDYGYTF.

Here the CDR3 DNA reads TGCGCCAGCCAAACGGGACAGCCCGCAGAGACCCAGTACTTC. It yields the protein CASQTGQPAETQYF. This chain joins TRBV5-1 and TRBJ2-5, with TRBD1 matching 7 bases. There are 14 residues in the CDR3. Germline lookup yields CDR1 SGHRS and CDR2 YFSETQ. Trimming cost V 7 bases and J 4 bases; bases outside gene matches: 10. Full variable domain (rest looked up from reference TRBV5-1 and TRBJ2-5): KAGVTQTPRYLIKTRGQQVTLSCSPISGHRSVSWYQQTPGQGLQFLFEYFSETQRNKGNFPGRFSGRQFSNSRSEMNVSTLELGDSALYLCASQTGQPAETQYFGPGTRLLVL.

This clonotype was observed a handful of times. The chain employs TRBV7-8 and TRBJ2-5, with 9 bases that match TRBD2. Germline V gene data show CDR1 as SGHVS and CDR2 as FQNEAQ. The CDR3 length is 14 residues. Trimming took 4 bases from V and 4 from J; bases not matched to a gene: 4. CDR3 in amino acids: CASSYNSGRETQYF. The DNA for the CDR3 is TGTGCCAGCAGCTATAATAGCGGGAGAGAGACCCAGTACTTC.

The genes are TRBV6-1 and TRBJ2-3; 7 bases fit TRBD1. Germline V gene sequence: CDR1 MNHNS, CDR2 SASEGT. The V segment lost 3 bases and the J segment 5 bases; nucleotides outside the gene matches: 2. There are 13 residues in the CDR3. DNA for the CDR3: TGTGCCAGCAGTGACCACAGGGGAGATACGCAGTATTTT. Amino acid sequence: CASSDHRGDTQYF.

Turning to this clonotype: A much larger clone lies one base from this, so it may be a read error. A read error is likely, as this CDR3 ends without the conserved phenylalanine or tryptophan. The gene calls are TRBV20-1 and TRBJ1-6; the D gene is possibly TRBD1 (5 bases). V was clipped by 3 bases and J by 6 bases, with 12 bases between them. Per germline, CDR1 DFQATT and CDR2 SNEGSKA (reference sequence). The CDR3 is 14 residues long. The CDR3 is CSAREGLSNSPLHL. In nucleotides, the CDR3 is TGCAGTGCTAGGGAGGGACTAAGTAATTCACCCCTCCACTTA.

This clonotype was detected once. Written as DNA, the CDR3 is TGCAGTGCTAGAGATCGGACTAGCGGGAGTTATTACACCGGGGAGCTGTTTTTT. This translates into CSARDRTSGSYYTGELFF. The chain couples TRBV20-1 to TRBJ2-2; 13 nucleotides match TRBD2. Looked up from germline, CDR1 is DFQATT and CDR2 is SNEGSKA (reference sequence). The ends lost 0 bases at V and 3 bases at J; junction bases unmatched: 7. The CDR3 contains 18 residues.

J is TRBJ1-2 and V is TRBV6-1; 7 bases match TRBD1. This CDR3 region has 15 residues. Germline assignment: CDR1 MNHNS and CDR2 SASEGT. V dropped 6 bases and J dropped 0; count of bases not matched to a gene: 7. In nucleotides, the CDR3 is TGTGCCAGCAGACCCCGACAGGGAGCTAACTATGGCTACACCTTC. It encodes CASRPRQGANYGYTF.

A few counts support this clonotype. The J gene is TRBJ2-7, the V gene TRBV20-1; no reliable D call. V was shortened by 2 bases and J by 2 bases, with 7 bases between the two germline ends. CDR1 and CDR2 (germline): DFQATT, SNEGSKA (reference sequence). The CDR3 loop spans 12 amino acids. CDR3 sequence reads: CSARQPPYEQYF. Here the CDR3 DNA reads TGCAGTGCTAGACAACCTCCCTACGAGCAGTACTTC.